The clone carrying this T cell receptor beta chain occurred many times. Its antigen is still unknown. Other DNA sequences within the sample encode an identical CDR3. V dropped 1 base and J dropped 3; count of bases not matched to a gene: 3. The CDR3 is 15 amino acids. Germline V lookup: CDR1 SNHLY, CDR2 FYNNEI. The sample comes from a study of cytomegalovirus exposure and HLA in healthy donors. At the level of the study: Roughly 89 million unique TCR sequences came from HLA-typed donors in an early release.

The PCR contained 60 Vbeta and 13 Jbeta primers. The data were produced by immunoSEQ multiplex PCR, yet TCRdb's version contains in-frame clones alone and is incomplete. The sample lists about 150,000 clones; about three quarters were seen once. General observations from the study: Later on, an analysis showed TCR association rates differing by HLA locus, with DRB1 the most and HLA-C the fewest.

This TCR derives from a woman in her forties in good health and CMV-seropositive. The chain joins TRBV2 to TRBJ1-5, with 7 bases that match TRBD1. The sequenced material came from PBMCs. This CDR3 reads CASSEVGGFNQPQHF. For the CDR3, the DNA is TGTGCCAGCAGTGAAGTAGGGGGCTTCAATCAGCCCCAGCATTTT.